The 15 T cell receptor beta chains below come from one sample, sequenced in a study of OX40 agonist ivuxolimab in advanced cancers. Here immunoSEQ multiplex PCR was the method, and the copy in TCRdb shows in-frame clones only, minus some. The profile shows about 130,000 clones, approximately 94% of them singletons. The sample was CD4+ or CD8+ T cells sorted from blood, taken in a trial of the OX40 agonist ivuxolimab. Every receptor here comes from an adult with an advanced solid tumor such as melanoma, head and neck, liver or kidney cancer.

In its sample, this clone was seen once. The chain combines TRBV6-6 with TRBJ2-3; no firm D call. The V end was cut by 5 bases, the J end by 1 base, with 4 bases between. The CDR3 totals 12 residues. CDR1 is MNHNY, CDR2 SVGAGI, per germline (reference sequence). CDR3 coding DNA: TGTGCCAGCAGTCGAGGCACAGATACGCAGTATTTT. It codes for CASSRGTDTQYF.

This chain links TRBV6-5 with TRBJ1-5; D gene ambiguous. This CDR3 region has 13 residues. The germline V and J ends were trimmed by 9 bases and 1 base, with 10 bases remaining between them. Germline CDR1 MNHEY, CDR2 SVGAGI. The CDR3 bases are TGTGCCAGTGAGGCGGGAAGCAATCAGCCCCAGCATTTT. Translation: CASEAGSNQPQHF.

The chain uses TRBV5-1 and TRBJ2-3; D perhaps matches TRBD1 (6 bases). The germline V gene has CDR1 SGHRS and CDR2 YFSETQ. Deletions cut 5 bases from V and 4 bases from J, with 14 bases between. This CDR3 has 14 amino acids. The CDR3 reads CASRQGGAADTQYF. DNA of the CDR3: TGCGCCAGCAGACAGGGTGGCGCGGCAGATACGCAGTATTTT.

The V and J genes are TRBV29-1 and TRBJ2-1; 7 positions agree with TRBD1. This CDR3 is built from 14 residues. Trimming removed 4 bases from V and 5 bases from J; junction bases left unmatched: 8. Germline CDR1 reads SQVTM; CDR2 reads ANQGSEA. The DNA of the CDR3 is TGCAGCGTTGGGGTCGGGACAGCTCACAATGAGCAGTTCTTC. Encoded protein: CSVGVGTAHNEQFF.

The chain is built from TRBV27 and TRBJ2-7; D remains ambiguous. This CDR3 has 14 amino acids. Trimming removed 5 bases from V and 3 bases from J, with 14 bases in between. Germline V gene data show CDR1 as MNHEY and CDR2 as SMNVEV (reference sequence). CDR3 in amino acids: CASSPQTLNYEQYF. The CDR3 nucleotides read TGTGCCAGCAGTCCCCAGACACTCAACTACGAGCAGTACTTC.

This chain uses TRBV7-2 with TRBJ1-3; D not resolved. Trimming removed 4 bases at V and 0 bases at J, with 10 bases between. Germline V lookup: CDR1 SGHTA, CDR2 FQGNSA. The CDR3 has 15 amino acids. This chain's CDR3 is CASSSPGSSGNTIYF. The CDR3 DNA follows: TGTGCCAGCAGCTCCCCGGGAAGCTCTGGAAACACCATATATTTT.

The chain employs TRBV5-8 and TRBJ1-6; 9 bases fit TRBD1. The CDR3 covers 14 residues. The germline V gene has CDR1 SGHTS and CDR2 YDEGEE. V lost 4 bases to trimming and J lost 11 bases; unmatched junction nucleotides: 7. The CDR3 spells CASSPGTGTPPLHF. The DNA for the CDR3 is TGTGCCAGCAGCCCCGGGACAGGGACACCACCCCTCCACTTT.

V and J are TRBV11-1 and TRBJ1-6; D is undetermined. The CDR3 has 11 amino acids. V was cut by 5 bases and J by 6 bases, with 2 bases left in between. Germline V CDR1 and CDR2: SGHAT, FQDESV (reference sequence). The CDR3 coding sequence is TGTGCCAGCAGCCTTAATTCACCCCTCCACTTT. Protein: CASSLNSPLHF.

V is TRBV30 and J is TRBJ2-3; a possible D gene is TRBD1 (7 bases). Germline-derived CDR1 and CDR2 are GTSNPN and SVGIG (reference sequence). The germline V and J ends were trimmed by 5 bases and 6 bases, with 24 bases remaining between them. This CDR3 comprises 16 residues. The CDR3 DNA is TGTGCCTGGGCGGGACAGCAAAGGGCGAGGAGGGATACGCAGTATTTT. Protein product: CAWAGQQRARRDTQYF.

The chain carries TRBV18 and TRBJ1-5, with D tentatively TRBD1 (6 bases). CDR1 is KGHSH and CDR2 is LQKENI in the germline V gene. The CDR3 runs 14 residues. Trimming left V 3 bases short and J 6 bases short, with 12 bases between. The CDR3 sequence is CASSPEQGLQPQHF. The CDR3 nucleotides are TGTGCCAGCTCACCCGAGCAGGGGCTTCAGCCCCAGCATTTT.

J is TRBJ2-2 and V is TRBV2, with a weak D call TRBD1 (5 bases). Between the trimmed V and J ends, which lost 6 bases and 0 bases, there was a span of 11 bases. The germline gives CDR1 SNHLY, CDR2 FYNNEI. This CDR3 spans 15 amino acids. The CDR3 here is CASRWGGPNTGELFF. CDR3 nucleotides: TGTGCCAGCAGGTGGGGCGGCCCGAACACCGGGGAGCTGTTTTTT. The entire variable domain, with the rest obtained from reference TRBV2 and TRBJ2-2, is as follows: EPEVTQTPSHQVTQMGQEVILRCVPISNHLYFYWYRQILGQKVEFLVSFYNNEISEKSEIFDDQFSVERPDGSNFTLKIRSTKLEDSAMYFCASRWGGPNTGELFFGEGSRLTVL.

The rearrangement uses TRBV19 and TRBJ2-5, with 7 bases fitting TRBD2. The CDR3 sequence is 14 residues long. CDR1 and CDR2 from the germline V gene are LNHDA and SQIVND (reference sequence). With 3 bases clipped from V and 5 bases from J, the junction kept 6 bases outside the gene matches. CDR3 nucleotides: TGTGCCAGTAGTATCAGTCACGGGAGGGAGACCCAGTACTTC. Protein product: CASSISHGRETQYF.

The gene calls are TRBV5-1 and TRBJ2-7, with TRBD1 matching over 7 bases. Germline-derived CDR1 and CDR2 are SGHRS and YFSETQ. With 7 bases clipped from V and 1 base from J, the junction kept 8 bases outside the gene matches. The CDR3 consists of 14 residues. The CDR3 spells CASSGTAASYEQYF. DNA for the CDR3: TGCGCCAGCTCCGGGACAGCAGCATCCTACGAGCAGTACTTC.

This chain uses TRBV4-1 with TRBJ2-2, with D maybe TRBD2 (6 bases). The CDR3 runs to 15 residues. The germline V and J ends were trimmed by 1 base and 5 bases, with 11 bases remaining between them. Germline CDR1 and CDR2: MGHRA and YSYEKL. The CDR3 reads CASSQGLRGTGELFF. The CDR3 DNA reads as TGCGCCAGCAGCCAAGGTCTCCGGGGGACCGGGGAGCTGTTTTTT.

This chain joins TRBV28 and TRBJ1-1; D perhaps matches TRBD1 (6 bases). This CDR3 is built from 18 residues. Germline CDR1 is MDHEN and CDR2 is SYDVKM. V gave up 5 bases and J gave up 1 base, with 23 bases separating them. The CDR3 loop is CASSAPRPGAWRNTEAFF. For the CDR3, the DNA is TGTGCCAGCAGTGCCCCTCGGCCGGGGGCATGGAGGAACACTGAAGCTTTCTTT.